The 16 T cell receptor beta chains below come from one sample, sequenced in a study of T-cell reconstitution after alpha-beta-depleted transplantation in children. Unique molecular identifiers tagged the TCRbeta library. TCRdb re-analysed the PCR reads in MiXCR, keeping a single row per CDR3 protein. The sample consists of hundreds of thousands of distinct CDR3 sequences, roughly a tenth of them appearing once. The specimen was PBMCs from the stem cell graft donor, collected from the stem cell graft. The receptor set was obtained from a human donor who donated a stem cell graft to a child with acute myeloid leukemia.

This clonotype was recorded a few times. The chain employs TRBV18 and TRBJ1-1; D remains unclear. This CDR3 contains 13 residues. Germline CDR1 and CDR2: KGHSH and LQKENI. V was trimmed by 6 bases and J by 4 bases, leaving 12 bases between them. The CDR3 nucleotides read TGTGCCAGCTCTGAAGAAGCTGCCACTGAAGCTTTCTTT. Translating it yields CASSEEAATEAFF.

The gene calls are TRBV5-1 and TRBJ2-1; possibly TRBD1 for D (7 bases). The ends were cut back, 3 bases at V and 15 bases at J, with 16 bases in the middle. There are 12 residues in the CDR3. The germline CDR1 and CDR2 sequences are SGHRS and YFSETQ. The CDR3 region is CASSWGDSGGFF. As DNA, the CDR3 is TGCGCCAGCAGCTGGGGGGACAGCGGCGGGTTCTTC.

This clonotype appeared a few times. This rearrangement joins TRBV5-1 to TRBJ2-7, with 8 bases aligning to TRBD1. Trimming at V came to 2 bases and at J to 4 bases, leaving 11 bases not matched to a gene. This CDR3 is 16 amino acids long. CDR1 and CDR2 (germline): SGHRS, YFSETQ. The CDR3 bases are TGCGCCAGCAGCTTAACACCCCGGACAGGGATTTACGAGCAGTACTTC. Translated: CASSLTPRTGIYEQYF.

With respect to this clonotype: This sequence may be a read error, since a much larger clone differs from it by one base. The chain has TRBV27 and TRBJ1-1, with TRBD1 matching 7 bases. The germline gives CDR1 MNHEY, CDR2 SMNVEV (reference sequence). The length of the CDR3 is 14 residues. The CDR3 coding sequence is TGTGCCAGCAGTTCGACAGGGACGAACACTGAATCTTTCTTT. This sequence encodes CASSSTGTNTESFF.

The chain carries TRBV5-1 and TRBJ1-2, with 8 nucleotides matching TRBD1. J gave up 6 bases and V 7 bases, and 14 bases lay outside the gene matches. This CDR3 has 15 amino acids. CDR1 and CDR2 from the germline V gene are SGHRS and YFSETQ. The DNA for the CDR3 is TGCGCCAGCCAAGCCGGGACAGGAGTTAGTCATGGCTACACCTTC. This translates into CASQAGTGVSHGYTF.

This clonotype has more than one count but fewer than ten. The rearrangement uses TRBV20-1 and TRBJ2-5; possible D gene TRBD1, 8 bases. V shed 5 bases and J shed 5 bases, with 15 bases lying between them. Germline CDR1 reads DFQATT; CDR2 reads SNEGSKA (reference sequence). The CDR3 sequence is 13 residues long. CDR3: CSASTGEGETQYF. DNA for the CDR3: TGCAGTGCTTCGACAGGGGAGGGTGAGACCCAGTACTTC.

This sequence joins TRBV3-1 and TRBJ2-2; 13 bases are shared with TRBD2. The CDR3 runs to 16 residues. CDR1 is LGHDT, CDR2 YNNKEL, per germline (reference sequence). V shed 5 bases, J shed 9 bases, and the junction held 9 bases outside the gene matches. The CDR3 protein is CASSSGLAGVRRELFF. The CDR3 DNA reads as TGTGCCAGCAGCTCAGGACTAGCGGGAGTACGGCGGGAGCTGTTTTTT. Complete variable domain (other parts from reference TRBV3-1 and TRBJ2-2): DTAVSQTPKYLVTQMGNDKSIKCEQNLGHDTMYWYKQDSKKFLKIMFSYNNKELIINETVPNRFSPKSPDKAHLNLHINSLELGDSAVYFCASSSGLAGVRRELFFGEGSRLTVL.

In its sample, this clonotype was seen many times. The V and J genes are TRBV20-1 and TRBJ2-3; the match to TRBD2 covers 9 bases. V lost 1 base, J lost 0 bases, and 2 bases stayed unmatched. The germline CDR1 and CDR2 sequences are DFQATT and SNEGSKA (reference sequence). The CDR3 is made up of 15 amino acids. The CDR3: CSARGTSVSTDTQYF. The CDR3 DNA reads TGCAGTGCTAGAGGGACTAGCGTGAGCACAGATACGCAGTATTTT.

The chain joins TRBV6-2 or TRBV6-3 to TRBJ2-7, with 7 bases fitting TRBD1. Germline CDR1 and CDR2: MNHEY and SVGEGT. This CDR3 comprises 12 residues. With 6 bases clipped from V and 5 bases from J, the junction kept 4 bases outside the gene matches. This chain's CDR3 is CASSFGTDEQYF. The CDR3 DNA is TGTGCCAGCAGCTTTGGGACAGACGAGCAGTACTTC.

This clonotype was counted between two and nine times. The rearrangement joins TRBV20-1 to TRBJ2-5, with D perhaps given as TRBD1 or TRBD2 (6 bases each). There are 13 residues in the CDR3. Trimming shortened V by 6 bases and J by 3 bases, and 14 bases separated the two germline ends. Germline loops: CDR1 DFQATT, CDR2 SNEGSKA (reference sequence). The CDR3 DNA sequence: TGCAGTGCGAGGGGGGACTCCGAAGAGACCCAGTACTTC. It translates to CSARGDSEETQYF.

The genes are TRBV5-1 and TRBJ2-1, with unresolved D. This CDR3 region has 21 residues. The V end lost 4 bases, the J end lost 3 bases, and 32 bases lay between the germline ends. The germline CDR1 and CDR2 sequences are SGHRS and YFSETQ. CDR3 sequence reads: CASSNHPVGVSKLAIYNEQFF. The CDR3 bases are TGCGCCAGCAGCAACCACCCCGTTGGAGTTTCAAAGTTGGCTATCTACAATGAGCAGTTCTTC. Combining the CDR3 with reference TRBV5-1 and TRBJ2-1 gives the whole variable domain KAGVTQTPRYLIKTRGQQVTLSCSPISGHRSVSWYQQTPGQGLQFLFEYFSETQRNKGNFPGRFSGRQFSNSRSEMNVSTLELGDSALYLCASSNHPVGVSKLAIYNEQFFGPGTRLTVL.

This clonotype was seen more than once but under ten times. The DNA is left out, because the CDR3 cannot be placed on it with certainty; the CDR3 is given as TCRdb lists it. The chain uses TRBV7-2 and TRBJ2-5; TRBD1 is the table's D call, not checked against the DNA. Germline lookup yields CDR1 SGHTA and CDR2 FQGNSA. From its first to its last residue, the CDR3 has 12 amino acids. The CDR3 spells CASSFFVGEGAF.

The V call is TRBV27, the J call TRBJ2-6; 10 bases map to TRBD2. The CDR3 length is 18 residues. Germline-derived CDR1 and CDR2 are MNHEY and SMNVEV (reference sequence). Trimming at V came to 2 bases and at J to 0 bases, leaving 4 bases not matched to a gene. The chain's CDR3 is CASSLGLAVLSGANVLTF. The CDR3 nucleotides are TGTGCCAGCAGTTTAGGACTAGCGGTACTCTCTGGGGCCAACGTCCTGACTTTC.

The V and J genes are TRBV6-2 or TRBV6-3 and TRBJ1-2; no reliable D call. V lost 2 bases, J lost 9 bases, and 10 bases lay in between. Germline CDR1 and CDR2: MNHEY and SVGEGT. CDR3 length equals 12 residues. The CDR3 DNA reads TGTGCCAGCAGTTACGACGGAGCTAGCTACACCTTC. Its protein is CASSYDGASYTF.

This chain uses TRBV7-2 with TRBJ1-1; D ambiguous. The CDR3 runs to 13 residues. Looked up from germline, CDR1 is SGHTA and CDR2 is FQGNSA. The germline V and J ends were trimmed by 8 bases and 1 base, with 11 bases remaining between them. CDR3 DNA: TGTGCCAGCCGAGGGCAGACGAACACTGAAGCTTTCTTT. It translates to CASRGQTNTEAFF.

Points on this clonotype: The junction shows a germline mismatch at one end, possibly a read error. This chain joins TRBV4-3 and TRBJ2-1, with D perhaps given as TRBD1 or TRBD2 (6 bases each). CDR1 and CDR2 (germline): LGHNA, YSLEER. The CDR3 sequence is 16 residues long. CDR3 DNA sequence: TGCGCCAGCAACCAACTCTCAGGGGTGGGGGGCAATGAGCAGTTCTTC. Translating gives CASNQLSGVGGNEQFF.